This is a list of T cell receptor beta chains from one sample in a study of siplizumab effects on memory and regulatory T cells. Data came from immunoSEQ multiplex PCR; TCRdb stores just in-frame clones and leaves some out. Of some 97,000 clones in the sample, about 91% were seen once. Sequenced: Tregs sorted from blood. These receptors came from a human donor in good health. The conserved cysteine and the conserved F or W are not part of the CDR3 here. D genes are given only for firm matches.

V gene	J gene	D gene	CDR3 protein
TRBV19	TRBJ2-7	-	ASSIRRITSGLPSYEQY
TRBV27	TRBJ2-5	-	ASSQGNQETQY
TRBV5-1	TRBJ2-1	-	ASSHPGTANEQF
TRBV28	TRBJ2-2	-	ASSLVLGVGELF
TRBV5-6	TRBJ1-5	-	ASSFSSYQPQH
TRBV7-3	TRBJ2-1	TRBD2	ASSSTLMGLAEVGTYNEQF
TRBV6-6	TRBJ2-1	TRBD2	ASSYSDASGWDEQF
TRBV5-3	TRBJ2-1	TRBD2	ATRLGTSNNEQF
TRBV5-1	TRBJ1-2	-	ASSSGERGYT
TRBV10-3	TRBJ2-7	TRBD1	AINGQGSYEQY
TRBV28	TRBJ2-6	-	ASSRVGVTMTGANVLT
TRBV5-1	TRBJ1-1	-	ASSLLGGGNTEAF
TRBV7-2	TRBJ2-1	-	ASSLPSQPMSF
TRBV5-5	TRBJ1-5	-	ASSVAGSDQPQH
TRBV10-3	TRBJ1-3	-	AISESQGSTIY
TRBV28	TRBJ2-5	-	ASSKQNQETQY
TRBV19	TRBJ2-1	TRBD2	ASSLSGRVRF
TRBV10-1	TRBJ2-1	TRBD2	ATSAGSYNEQF
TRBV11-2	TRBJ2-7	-	ASSWGGASYEQY
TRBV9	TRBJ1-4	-	ASSLRQDGVKLF
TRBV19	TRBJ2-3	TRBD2	ASSIGGIFGGRGMQY
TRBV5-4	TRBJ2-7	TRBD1	ASSLARGPGTATYEQY
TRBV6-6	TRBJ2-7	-	ASSYGDSGGSYEQY
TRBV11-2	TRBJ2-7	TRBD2	ASSRTSGDEQY
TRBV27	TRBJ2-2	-	ASRAANTGELF
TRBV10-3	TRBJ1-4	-	AISGQKGKSEKLF
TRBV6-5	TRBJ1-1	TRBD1	ASRTGGILNTEAF
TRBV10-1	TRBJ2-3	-	ASSDQRVGDTQY
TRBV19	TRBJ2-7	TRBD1	ASSMGQGVRGQY
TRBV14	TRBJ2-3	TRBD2	ASSRTAGGFGTQY
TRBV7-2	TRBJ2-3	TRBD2	ASSLDHGTSQY
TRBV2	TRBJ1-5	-	ASSESGYRIGQPQH
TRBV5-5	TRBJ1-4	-	ASSFSGLGEKLF
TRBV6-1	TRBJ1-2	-	ASSEDHGSYYGYT
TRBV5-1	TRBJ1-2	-	ASSYSDRANYGYT
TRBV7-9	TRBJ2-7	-	ASSSSRWAYEQY
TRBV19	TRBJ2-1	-	ASSRNRVESNEQF
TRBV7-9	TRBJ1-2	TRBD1	ASSLDYGTGSYGYT
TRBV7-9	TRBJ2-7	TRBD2	ASSLVRGLARGYEQY
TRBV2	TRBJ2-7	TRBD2	ASRAGLAGFYEQY
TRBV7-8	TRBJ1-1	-	ASSPGGPGAF
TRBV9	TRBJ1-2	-	ASNKDRGYGYT
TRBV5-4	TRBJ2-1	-	ASSRSLHGNEQF
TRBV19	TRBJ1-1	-	ASSEGNTEAF
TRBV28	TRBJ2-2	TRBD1	ASSPPGQGKTGELF
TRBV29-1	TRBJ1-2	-	SVRIEGYT